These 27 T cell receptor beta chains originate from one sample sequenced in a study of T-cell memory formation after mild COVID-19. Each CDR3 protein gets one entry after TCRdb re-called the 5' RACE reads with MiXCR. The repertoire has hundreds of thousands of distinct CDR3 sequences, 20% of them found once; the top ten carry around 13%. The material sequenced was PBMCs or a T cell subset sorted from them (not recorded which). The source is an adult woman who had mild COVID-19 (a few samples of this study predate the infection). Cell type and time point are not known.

CDR3 region: CASSQAPGLAGDPSYNEQFF. The CDR3 nucleotides read TGTGCCAGCAGCCAAGCGCCGGGGCTAGCGGGAGACCCCTCCTACAATGAGCAGTTCTTC. The chain carries TRBV4-2 and TRBJ2-1, with 10 bases matching TRBD2. There are 20 residues in the CDR3. Germline V CDR1 and CDR2: LGHNA, YNFKEQ. Trimming took 1 base from V and 0 from J; bases not matched to a gene: 12.

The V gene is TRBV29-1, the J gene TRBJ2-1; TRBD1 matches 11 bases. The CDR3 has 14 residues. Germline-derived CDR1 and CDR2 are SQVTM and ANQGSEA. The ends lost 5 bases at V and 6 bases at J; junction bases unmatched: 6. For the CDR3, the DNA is TGCAGCGTTCACCCCGGGACAGGGGGCAATGAGCAGTTCTTC. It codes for CSVHPGTGGNEQFF.

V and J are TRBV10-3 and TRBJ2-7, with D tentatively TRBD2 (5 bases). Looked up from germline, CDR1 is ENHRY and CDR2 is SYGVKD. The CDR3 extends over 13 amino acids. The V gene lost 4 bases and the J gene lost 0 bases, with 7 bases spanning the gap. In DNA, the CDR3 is TGTGCCATCAGTGGGCGGGTCTCCTACGAGCAGTACTTC. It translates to CAISGRVSYEQYF.

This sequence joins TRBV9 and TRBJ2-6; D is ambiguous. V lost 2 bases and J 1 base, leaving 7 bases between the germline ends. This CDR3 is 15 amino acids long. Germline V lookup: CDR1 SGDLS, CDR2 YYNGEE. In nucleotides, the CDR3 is TGTGCCAGCAGCGTGGGTCCTTCTGGGGCCAACGTCCTGACTTTC. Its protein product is CASSVGPSGANVLTF.

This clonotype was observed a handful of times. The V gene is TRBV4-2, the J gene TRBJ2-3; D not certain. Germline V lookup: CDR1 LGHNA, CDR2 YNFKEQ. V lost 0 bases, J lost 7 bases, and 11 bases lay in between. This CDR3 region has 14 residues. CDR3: CASSQDLQLNTQYF. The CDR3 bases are TGTGCCAGCAGCCAAGACTTGCAACTTAATACGCAGTATTTT.

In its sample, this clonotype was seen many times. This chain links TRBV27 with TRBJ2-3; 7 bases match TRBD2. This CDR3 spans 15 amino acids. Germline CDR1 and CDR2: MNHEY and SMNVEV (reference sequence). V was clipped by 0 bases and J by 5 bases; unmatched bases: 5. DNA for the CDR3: TGTGCCAGCAGTTTATCTGCGGGAGTGTTAGATACGCAGTATTTT. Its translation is CASSLSAGVLDTQYF.

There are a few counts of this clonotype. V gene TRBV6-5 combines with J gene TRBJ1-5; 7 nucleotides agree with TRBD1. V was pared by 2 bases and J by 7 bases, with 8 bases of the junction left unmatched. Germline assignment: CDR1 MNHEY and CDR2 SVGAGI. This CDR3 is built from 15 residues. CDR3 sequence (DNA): TGTGCCAGCAGTTACGGGCAGGGGGTTGGACAGCCCCAGCATTTT. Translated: CASSYGQGVGQPQHF.

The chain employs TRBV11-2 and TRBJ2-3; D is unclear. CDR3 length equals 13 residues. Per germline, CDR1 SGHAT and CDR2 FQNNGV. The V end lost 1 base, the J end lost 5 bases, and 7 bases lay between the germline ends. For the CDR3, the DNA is TGTGCCAGCAGCTTAGCGGCAGGAGATACGCAGTATTTT. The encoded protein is CASSLAAGDTQYF.

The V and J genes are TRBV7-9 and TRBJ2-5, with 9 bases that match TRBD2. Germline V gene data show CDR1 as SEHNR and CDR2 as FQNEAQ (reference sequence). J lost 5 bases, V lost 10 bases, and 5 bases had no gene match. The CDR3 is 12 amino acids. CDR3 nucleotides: TGTGCCACCGGGGGACTAGCCGAGACCCAGTACTTC. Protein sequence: CATGGLAETQYF.

The CDR3 nucleotides are TGTGCCAGCAGCTTACCTTTAACTTACACAGATACGCAGTATTTT. This sequence encodes CASSLPLTYTDTQYF. The J gene is TRBJ2-3, the V gene TRBV7-2, with unresolved D. CDR1 and CDR2 (germline): SGHTA, FQGNSA. This CDR3 comprises 15 residues. Trimming cost V 2 bases and J 2 bases, with 11 bases left between them. The complete variable domain, with remaining parts taken from reference TRBV7-2 and TRBJ2-3, reads GAGVSQSPSNKVTEKGKDVELRCDPISGHTALYWYRQSLGQGLEFLIYFQGNSAPDKSGLPSDRFSAERTGGSVSTLTIQRTQQEDSAVYLCASSLPLTYTDTQYFGPGTRLTVL.

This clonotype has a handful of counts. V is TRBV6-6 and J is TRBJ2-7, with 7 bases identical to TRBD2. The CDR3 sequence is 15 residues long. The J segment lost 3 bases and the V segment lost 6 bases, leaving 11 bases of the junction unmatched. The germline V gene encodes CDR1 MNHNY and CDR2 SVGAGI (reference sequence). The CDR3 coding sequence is TGTGCCAGCAGGTCTCCCCGGGGGGACTACTACGAGCAGTACTTC. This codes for CASRSPRGDYYEQYF.

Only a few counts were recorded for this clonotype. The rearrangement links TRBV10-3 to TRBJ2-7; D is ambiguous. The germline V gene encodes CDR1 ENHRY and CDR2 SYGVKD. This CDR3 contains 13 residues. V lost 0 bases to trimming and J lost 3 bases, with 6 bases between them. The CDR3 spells CAISESTGYEQYF. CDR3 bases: TGTGCCATCAGTGAGTCGACCGGCTACGAGCAGTACTTC.

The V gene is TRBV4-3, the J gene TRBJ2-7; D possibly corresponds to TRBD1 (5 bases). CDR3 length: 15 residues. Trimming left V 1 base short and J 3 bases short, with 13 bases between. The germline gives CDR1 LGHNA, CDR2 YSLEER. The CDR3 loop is CASSQGSRGHYEQYF. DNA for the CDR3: TGCGCCAGCAGCCAAGGATCAAGGGGTCACTACGAGCAGTACTTC.

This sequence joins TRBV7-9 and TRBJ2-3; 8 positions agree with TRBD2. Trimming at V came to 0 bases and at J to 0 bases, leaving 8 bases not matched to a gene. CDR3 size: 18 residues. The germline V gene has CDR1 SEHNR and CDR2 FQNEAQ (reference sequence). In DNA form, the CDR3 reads TGTGCCAGCAGCTTAGCGCCAGCGGGGGCCTCTAGCACAGATACGCAGTATTTT. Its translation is CASSLAPAGASSTDTQYF.

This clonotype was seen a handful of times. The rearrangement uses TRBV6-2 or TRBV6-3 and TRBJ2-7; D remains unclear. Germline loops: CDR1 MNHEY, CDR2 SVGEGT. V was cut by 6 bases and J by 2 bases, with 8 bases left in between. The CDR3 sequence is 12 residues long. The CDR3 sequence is CASRDRPYEQYF. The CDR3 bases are TGTGCCAGCAGGGACCGACCCTACGAGCAGTACTTC.

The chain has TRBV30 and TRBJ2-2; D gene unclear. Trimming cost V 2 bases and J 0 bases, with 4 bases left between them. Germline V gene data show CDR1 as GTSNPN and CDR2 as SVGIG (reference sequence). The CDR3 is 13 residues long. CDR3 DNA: TGTGCCTGGAGTTTGACGAACACCGGGGAGCTGTTTTTT. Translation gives CAWSLTNTGELFF.

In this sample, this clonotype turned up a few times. The CDR3 reads CASSMRNPDTQYF. The CDR3 region has the DNA TGTGCCAGCAGCATGCGGAACCCAGATACGCAGTATTTT. The V gene is TRBV7-3, the J gene TRBJ2-3; no clear D. The CDR3 is 13 amino acids. Looked up from germline, CDR1 is SGHTA and CDR2 is FQGTGA. V lost 5 bases, J lost 4 bases, and 10 bases lay in between. Filled out from reference TRBV7-3 and TRBJ2-3, the complete variable domain reads GAGVSQTPSNKVTEKGKYVELRCDPISGHTALYWYRQSLGQGPEFLIYFQGTGAADDSGLPNDRFFAVRPEGSVSTLKIQRTERGDSAVYLCASSMRNPDTQYFGPGTRLTVL.

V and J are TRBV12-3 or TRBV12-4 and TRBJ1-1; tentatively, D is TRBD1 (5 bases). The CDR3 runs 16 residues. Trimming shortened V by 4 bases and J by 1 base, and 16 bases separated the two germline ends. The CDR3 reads CASSWTGGFRNTEAFF. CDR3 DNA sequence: TGTGCCAGCAGTTGGACGGGGGGATTTAGGAACACTGAAGCTTTCTTT.

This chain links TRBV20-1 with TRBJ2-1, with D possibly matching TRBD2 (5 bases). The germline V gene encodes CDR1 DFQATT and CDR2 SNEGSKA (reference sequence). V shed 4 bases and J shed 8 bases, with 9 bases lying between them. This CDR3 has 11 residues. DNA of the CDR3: TGCAGTGCTAAGGACTGGTATGAGCAGTTCTTC. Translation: CSAKDWYEQFF.

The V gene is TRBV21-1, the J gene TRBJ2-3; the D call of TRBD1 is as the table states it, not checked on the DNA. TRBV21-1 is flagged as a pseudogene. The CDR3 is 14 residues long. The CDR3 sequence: CASSSYGGKDTQYF. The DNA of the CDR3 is TGTGCCAGCAGCTCCTATGGGGGAAAAGATACGCAGTATTTT.

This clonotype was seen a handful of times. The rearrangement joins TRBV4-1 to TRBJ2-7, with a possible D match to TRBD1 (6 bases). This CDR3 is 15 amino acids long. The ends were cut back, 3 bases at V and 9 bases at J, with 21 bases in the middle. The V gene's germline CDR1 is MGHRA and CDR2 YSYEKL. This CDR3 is CASSHPPGPLRGQYF. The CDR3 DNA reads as TGCGCCAGCAGCCATCCCCCCGGACCTCTCAGGGGGCAGTACTTC.

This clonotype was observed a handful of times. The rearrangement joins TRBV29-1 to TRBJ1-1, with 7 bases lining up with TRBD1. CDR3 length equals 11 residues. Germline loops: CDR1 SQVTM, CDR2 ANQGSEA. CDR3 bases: TGCAGTCTTTTGACAGGGACTGAAGCTTTCTTT. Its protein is CSLLTGTEAFF.

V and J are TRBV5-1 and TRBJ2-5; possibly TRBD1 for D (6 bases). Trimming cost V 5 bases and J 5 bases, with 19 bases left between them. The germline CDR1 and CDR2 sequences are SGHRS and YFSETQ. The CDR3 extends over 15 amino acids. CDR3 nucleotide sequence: TGCGCCAGCAGAGAAACAGGGCGCTGGGTGGAGACCCAGTACTTC. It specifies CASRETGRWVETQYF.

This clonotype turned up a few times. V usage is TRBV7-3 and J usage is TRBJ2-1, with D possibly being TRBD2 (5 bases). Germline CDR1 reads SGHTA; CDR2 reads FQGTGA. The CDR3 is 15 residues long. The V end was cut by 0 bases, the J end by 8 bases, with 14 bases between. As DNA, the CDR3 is TGTGCCAGCAGCTTAACCCGGGAAAAGATGGATGAGCAGTTCTTC. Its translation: CASSLTREKMDEQFF. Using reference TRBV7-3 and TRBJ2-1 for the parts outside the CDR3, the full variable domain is GAGVSQTPSNKVTEKGKYVELRCDPISGHTALYWYRQSLGQGPEFLIYFQGTGAADDSGLPNDRFFAVRPEGSVSTLKIQRTERGDSAVYLCASSLTREKMDEQFFGPGTRLTVL.

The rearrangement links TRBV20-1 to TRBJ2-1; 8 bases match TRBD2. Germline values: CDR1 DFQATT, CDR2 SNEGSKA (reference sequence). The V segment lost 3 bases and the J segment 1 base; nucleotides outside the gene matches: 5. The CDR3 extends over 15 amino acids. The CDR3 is CSARSSGQSYNEQFF. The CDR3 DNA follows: TGCAGTGCTAGGTCTAGCGGGCAATCCTACAATGAGCAGTTCTTC.

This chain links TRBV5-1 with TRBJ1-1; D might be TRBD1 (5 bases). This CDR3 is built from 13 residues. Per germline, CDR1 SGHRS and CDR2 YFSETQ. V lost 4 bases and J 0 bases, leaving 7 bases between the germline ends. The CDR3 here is CASSKDMNTEAFF. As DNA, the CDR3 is TGCGCCAGCAGCAAGGACATGAACACTGAAGCTTTCTTT. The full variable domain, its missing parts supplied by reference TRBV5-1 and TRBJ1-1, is KAGVTQTPRYLIKTRGQQVTLSCSPISGHRSVSWYQQTPGQGLQFLFEYFSETQRNKGNFPGRFSGRQFSNSRSEMNVSTLELGDSALYLCASSKDMNTEAFFGQGTRLTVV.

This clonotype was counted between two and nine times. CDR3 bases: TGTGCCAGCAGTTACTCATGGGATAGGGTCTACGAGCAGTACTTC. This encodes CASSYSWDRVYEQYF. The genes are TRBV6-5 and TRBJ2-7; D remains ambiguous. There are 15 residues in the CDR3. The germline V gene encodes CDR1 MNHEY and CDR2 SVGAGI. Trimming pared 0 bases from V and 3 bases from J, leaving 12 bases between.